One sample yielded the 8 T cell receptor beta chains listed below, sequenced in a study of identifying expanded T cells in peripheral blood. Profiled with immunoSEQ multiplex PCR; TCRdb holds only in-frame clones, not every one. The table has under 70,000 clones, 87% seen once. Input material: blood. These receptors were collected from a person aged 18 to 70 in good health.

The rearrangement uses TRBV6-6 and TRBJ2-7; D tentatively reads TRBD1 or TRBD2 (5 bases each). V lost 2 bases and J lost 1, with 9 bases in between. This CDR3 spans 14 amino acids. Germline-derived CDR1 and CDR2 are MNHNY and SVGAGI (reference sequence). CDR3 DNA: TGTGCCAGCAGTTACGAGGGGCCGTCCTACGAGCAGTACTTC. Residues: CASSYEGPSYEQYF.

There are a few counts of this clone. J is TRBJ1-2 and V is TRBV15, with D unclear. This CDR3 has 15 amino acids. V gave up 0 bases and J gave up 2 bases, with 10 bases separating them. Per the germline V gene, CDR1 is LNHNV and CDR2 is YYDKDF (reference sequence). In DNA form, the CDR3 reads TGTGCCACCAGCAGAGATCTACAGCCCAACTATGGCTACACCTTC. Protein product: CATSRDLQPNYGYTF.

The V gene is TRBV4-3, the J gene TRBJ1-4; D possibly corresponds to TRBD1 (5 bases). From germline, CDR1 is LGHNA and CDR2 YSLEER. Trimming stripped 5 bases from V and 10 bases from J, with 23 bases between. The CDR3 runs to 16 residues. This CDR3 reads CASSFGGEGQAGKLFF. In DNA, the CDR3 is TGCGCCAGCAGCTTCGGAGGGGAGGGCCAGGCGGGAAAACTGTTTTTT.

The V gene is TRBV2, the J gene TRBJ2-2; 8 bases are shared with TRBD2. The V gene end was trimmed by 7 bases and the J gene end by 5 bases; junction bases not matched to a gene: 3. This CDR3 has 13 amino acids. Germline V gives CDR1 SNHLY, CDR2 FYNNEI. Here the CDR3 DNA reads TGTGCCAGCACGGCGGGGGGAACCGGGGAGCTGTTTTTT. This encodes CASTAGGTGELFF. Using reference TRBV2 and TRBJ2-2 for the parts outside the CDR3, the full variable domain is EPEVTQTPSHQVTQMGQEVILRCVPISNHLYFYWYRQILGQKVEFLVSFYNNEISEKSEIFDDQFSVERPDGSNFTLKIRSTKLEDSAMYFCASTAGGTGELFFGEGSRLTVL.

This sequence joins TRBV19 and TRBJ2-4, with D perhaps TRBD2 (6 bases). Between the trimmed V and J ends, which lost 7 bases and 10 bases, there was a span of 20 bases. CDR1 is LNHDA and CDR2 is SQIVND in the germline V gene (reference sequence). The CDR3 is made up of 14 amino acids. CDR3 region: CASNTGTGNFIQYF. Written as DNA, the CDR3 is TGTGCCAGTAACACCGGGACTGGTAATTTTATTCAGTACTTC.

This chain connects TRBV6-5 to TRBJ2-3; the D is unclear. Looked up from germline, CDR1 is MNHEY and CDR2 is SVGAGI. The CDR3 extends over 11 amino acids. The V end lost 7 bases, the J end lost 5 bases, and 7 bases lay between the germline ends. The CDR3 DNA follows: TGTGCCAGCACAGGTGGAGATACGCAGTATTTT. This sequence encodes CASTGGDTQYF.

This chain links TRBV4-3 with TRBJ2-1, with TRBD2 identical over 9 bases. The germline CDR1 and CDR2 sequences are LGHNA and YSLEER. There are 18 residues in the CDR3. Trimming at V came to 0 bases and at J to 8 bases, leaving 14 bases not matched to a gene. The CDR3 DNA is TGCGCCAGCAGCCAAGAAGGACCCGGGACTAGCCCGAGGTATGAGCAGTTCTTC. As protein: CASSQEGPGTSPRYEQFF.

The rearrangement links TRBV6-1 to TRBJ2-2; 14 nucleotides align to TRBD2. This CDR3 comprises 15 residues. V trimming: 6 bases; J trimming: 3 bases; junction bases outside the gene matches: 0. CDR1 is MNHNS, CDR2 SASEGT, per germline. The CDR3 loop is CASRGLAGDTGELFF. In DNA, the CDR3 is TGTGCCAGCAGGGGACTAGCGGGAGACACCGGGGAGCTGTTTTTT.